This T cell receptor (beta chain) was recorded in a study of PD-L1 blockade in urothelial cancer. On the study more broadly: Blood yielded a median of about 140,000 T cells per sample.

The V and J ends lost 1 base and 1 base respectively, with 7 bases between them. The CDR3 is 14 residues long. The germline V gene has CDR1 SGHTA and CDR2 FQGNSA. TCRdb's copy holds only in-frame clones and misses some; the assay was immunoSEQ multiplex PCR. This table holds tens of thousands of clones, roughly four fifths found once. The sequences come from PBMCs, collected around atezolizumab (anti-PD-L1) treatment. This TCR derives from a man between 65 and 85 years old with urothelial cancer. V is TRBV7-2 and J is TRBJ2-5, with a possible D match to TRBD2 (5 bases). CDR3 amino acids: CASSLEGGQETQYF. In DNA form, the CDR3 reads TGTGCCAGCAGCTTAGAAGGAGGCCAAGAGACCCAGTACTTC.